The TCR beta chain under discussion was sequenced for a study of blood T cell repertoires in COVID-19. On the study more broadly: Italy, Spain and the United States were the sources of the convalescent and acute COVID-19 samples.

This clone appeared once. Original processing notes: How many nucleated cells were present was estimated from reference gene primer amplification. The repertoire was sequenced with immunoSEQ multiplex PCR; TCRdb's copy has only in-frame clones and lacks some. V and J calls and clone size follow that table, whereas D and trimming were derived from the DNA. The sample has 25,000 to 35,000 clones, roughly nine tenths seen once; the top ten hold 2.4%. Material: peripheral blood. The source is a man aged 50 or older with active COVID-19.

DNA for the CDR3: TGTGCCAGTACCCCCAGGCCCCCCTACGAGCAGTACTTC. Its protein product is CASTPRPPYEQYF. This rearrangement joins TRBV19 to TRBJ2-7; D unresolved. CDR3 size: 13 residues. Germline V CDR1 and CDR2: LNHDA, SQIVND (reference sequence). V was trimmed by 7 bases and J by 2 bases, leaving 12 bases between them.